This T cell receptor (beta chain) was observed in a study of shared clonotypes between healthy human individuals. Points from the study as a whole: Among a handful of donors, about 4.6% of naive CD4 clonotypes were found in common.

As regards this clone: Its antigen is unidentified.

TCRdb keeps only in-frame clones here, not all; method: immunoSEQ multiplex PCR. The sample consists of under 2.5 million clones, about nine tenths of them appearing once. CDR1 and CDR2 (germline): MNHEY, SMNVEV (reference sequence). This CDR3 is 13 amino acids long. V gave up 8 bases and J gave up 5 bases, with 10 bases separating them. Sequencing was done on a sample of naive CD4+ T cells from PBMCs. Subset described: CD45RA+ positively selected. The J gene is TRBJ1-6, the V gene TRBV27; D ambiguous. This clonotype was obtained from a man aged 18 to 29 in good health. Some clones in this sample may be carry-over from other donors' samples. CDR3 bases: TGTGCCAGCGGCGGCACAGATAATTCACCCCTCCACTTT. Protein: CASGGTDNSPLHF.